These T cell receptor beta chains were read from a single sample in a study of T cell repertoires in cytomegalovirus infection. TCRdb recomputed calls from the reads with MiXCR, one row per CDR3 protein. Of around 450,000 distinct CDR3 sequences listed, 25% to 40% are singletons. The sequencing input was PBMCs. The source is a human donor in good health (CMV status not recorded). Some clones in this sample may be carry-over from other donors' samples. Each CDR3 is given with its conserved first and last residue. The D gene is left open where the match is weak. Clone size is stated in some rows and not others, as once, few, many or a class when expanded.

V gene: TRBV2; J gene: TRBJ2-2; D gene: NA; clone size: NA; CDR3 protein: CASTLDYPNTGELFF; CDR3 DNA: TGTGCCAGCACTCTGGACTACCCGAACACCGGGGAGCTGTTTTTT
V gene: TRBV4-2; J gene: TRBJ2-3; D gene: NA; clone size: NA; CDR3 protein: CASSQESWAPRTDTQYF; CDR3 DNA: TGTGCCAGCAGCCAAGAATCATGGGCCCCCCGCACAGATACGCAGTATTTT
V gene: TRBV2; J gene: TRBJ2-1; D gene: TRBD1; clone size: few; CDR3 protein: CASRTGGLDEQFF; CDR3 DNA: TGTGCCAGCCGGACAGGGGGTCTGGATGAGCAGTTCTTC
V gene: TRBV7-6; J gene: TRBJ2-7; D gene: NA; clone size: NA; CDR3 protein: CASSLPMGAGEQYF; CDR3 DNA: TGTGCCAGCAGCTTACCGATGGGGGCGGGTGAGCAGTACTTC
V gene: TRBV18; J gene: TRBJ2-3; D gene: NA; clone size: NA; CDR3 protein: CASSPPNFTDTQYF; CDR3 DNA: TGTGCCAGCTCACCGCCTAACTTCACAGATACGCAGTATTTT
V gene: TRBV27; J gene: TRBJ2-7; D gene: TRBD2; clone size: NA; CDR3 protein: CASSLSGTSGGSYEQYF; CDR3 DNA: TGTGCCAGCAGTTTATCGGGGACTAGCGGGGGGTCATACGAGCAGTACTTC
V gene: TRBV2; J gene: TRBJ1-5; D gene: NA; clone size: NA; CDR3 protein: CASRSSVSVNQPQHF; CDR3 DNA: TGTGCCAGCAGATCGTCTGTGTCAGTCAATCAGCCCCAGCATTTT
V gene: TRBV7-2; J gene: TRBJ2-1; D gene: NA; clone size: many; CDR3 protein: CASMKSRGKQFF; CDR3 DNA: TGTGCCAGCATGAAAAGCCGGGGCAAGCAGTTCTTC
V gene: TRBV6-1; J gene: TRBJ1-1; D gene: TRBD1; clone size: NA; CDR3 protein: CASSGPRGGAIRTTEAFF; CDR3 DNA: TGTGCCAGCAGTGGGCCCAGAGGGGGCGCAATTAGAACCACTGAAGCTTTCTTT
V gene: TRBV6-1; J gene: TRBJ2-4; D gene: NA; clone size: few; CDR3 protein: CASSEAPASAKNIQYF; CDR3 DNA: TGTGCCAGCAGTGAAGCACCCGCGTCGGCTAAAAACATTCAGTACTTC
V gene: TRBV4-3; J gene: TRBJ1-1; D gene: NA; clone size: few; CDR3 protein: CASSQDRGVNTEAFF; CDR3 DNA: TGCGCCAGCAGCCAAGATCGGGGGGTGAACACTGAAGCTTTCTTT
V gene: TRBV29-1; J gene: TRBJ1-2; D gene: TRBD1; clone size: few; CDR3 protein: CSVEADRVGYTF; CDR3 DNA: TGCAGCGTTGAAGCCGACAGGGTTGGCTACACCTTC
V gene: TRBV19; J gene: TRBJ2-1; D gene: NA; clone size: NA; CDR3 protein: CASSSWRGFNEQFF; CDR3 DNA: TGTGCCAGTAGTTCGTGGCGGGGATTCAATGAGCAGTTCTTC
V gene: TRBV29-1; J gene: TRBJ2-5; D gene: NA; clone size: NA; CDR3 protein: CSITRQGGFQETQYF; CDR3 DNA: TGCAGCATAACCAGACAGGGAGGTTTCCAAGAGACCCAGTACTTC
V gene: TRBV29-1; J gene: TRBJ1-1; D gene: NA; clone size: NA; CDR3 protein: CSVGGRRLNTEAFF; CDR3 DNA: TGCAGCGTTGGTGGCCGCAGACTGAACACTGAAGCTTTCTTT
V gene: TRBV4-1; J gene: TRBJ2-2; D gene: NA; clone size: few; CDR3 protein: CASRKTNTGELFF; CDR3 DNA: TGCGCCAGCAGAAAGACTAACACCGGGGAGCTGTTTTTT
V gene: TRBV5-1; J gene: TRBJ2-7; D gene: NA; clone size: few; CDR3 protein: CASSTRTPSSYEQYF; CDR3 DNA: TGCGCCAGCAGCACCCGGACACCTAGCTCCTACGAGCAGTACTTC
V gene: TRBV19; J gene: TRBJ2-3; D gene: NA; clone size: NA; CDR3 protein: CASSILAGRTSTDTQYF; CDR3 DNA: TGTGCCAGTAGTATCCTGGCAGGGCGTACTAGCACAGATACGCAGTATTTT
V gene: TRBV4-1; J gene: TRBJ1-5; D gene: TRBD1; clone size: NA; CDR3 protein: CASSQPWDSSNQPQHF; CDR3 DNA: TGCGCCAGCAGCCAACCCTGGGACAGCAGCAATCAGCCCCAGCATTTT
V gene: TRBV19; J gene: TRBJ1-1; D gene: NA; clone size: NA; CDR3 protein: CASSLFPDGIKYTEAFF; CDR3 DNA: TGTGCCAGTAGTTTATTTCCGGACGGGATTAAGTACACTGAAGCTTTCTTT
V gene: TRBV4-1; J gene: TRBJ1-3; D gene: NA; clone size: NA; CDR3 protein: CASSQARARAPIYF; CDR3 DNA: TGCGCCAGCAGCCAAGCACGGGCCCGCGCCCCCATCTATTTT
V gene: TRBV4-2; J gene: TRBJ1-2; D gene: NA; clone size: NA; CDR3 protein: CASSQDLIRGGGYTF; CDR3 DNA: TGTGCCAGCAGCCAAGATCTTATCAGGGGTGGCGGCTACACCTTC
V gene: TRBV7-2; J gene: TRBJ2-3; D gene: TRBD2; clone size: many; CDR3 protein: CASSLGGGGGAADTQYF; CDR3 DNA: TGTGCCAGCAGCTTAGGAGGCGGCGGGGGGGCGGCAGATACGCAGTATTTT
V gene: TRBV29-1; J gene: TRBJ1-4; D gene: NA; clone size: few; CDR3 protein: CSVAKNEKLFF; CDR3 DNA: TGCAGCGTTGCCAAAAACGAAAAACTGTTTTTT
V gene: TRBV6-8; J gene: TRBJ1-2; D gene: NA; clone size: NA; CDR3 protein: CARSAGPNYGYTF; CDR3 DNA: TGTGCCCGCAGTGCGGGCCCTAACTATGGCTACACCTTC
V gene: TRBV12-3/TRBV12-4; J gene: TRBJ2-3; D gene: TRBD1; clone size: NA; CDR3 protein: CASSYPSGQGPDTQYF; CDR3 DNA: TGTGCCAGCAGTTACCCCTCGGGACAGGGACCAGATACGCAGTATTTT
V gene: TRBV4-1; J gene: TRBJ1-1; D gene: NA; clone size: NA; CDR3 protein: CPSSHPNRLLNTEAFF; CDR3 DNA: TGCCCCAGCAGCCACCCAAACAGGCTCCTGAACACTGAAGCTTTCTTT
V gene: TRBV29-1; J gene: TRBJ2-1; D gene: NA; clone size: few; CDR3 protein: CSVDPDSAYNEQFF; CDR3 DNA: TGCAGCGTTGACCCGGACAGCGCTTACAATGAGCAGTTCTTC
V gene: TRBV27; J gene: TRBJ2-7; D gene: TRBD2; clone size: NA; CDR3 protein: CASRWTSGSYEQYF; CDR3 DNA: TGTGCCAGCCGATGGACTAGCGGGTCCTACGAGCAGTACTTC
V gene: TRBV6-2/TRBV6-3; J gene: TRBJ2-7; D gene: TRBD1; clone size: NA; CDR3 protein: CASSYSRQGVNEQYF; CDR3 DNA: TGTGCCAGCAGTTACTCGAGACAGGGGGTGAACGAGCAGTACTTC
V gene: TRBV7-2; J gene: TRBJ2-5; D gene: NA; clone size: few; CDR3 protein: CASSPLGTRYQETQYF; CDR3 DNA: TGTGCCAGCAGCCCCTTAGGGACGAGGTACCAAGAGACCCAGTACTTC
V gene: TRBV7-8; J gene: TRBJ2-1; D gene: TRBD2; clone size: many; CDR3 protein: CASSLARLAGNNEQFF; CDR3 DNA: TGTGCCAGCAGCTTAGCGCGACTAGCGGGGAACAATGAGCAGTTCTTC
V gene: TRBV7-2; J gene: TRBJ1-4; D gene: NA; clone size: many; CDR3 protein: CASSISAGLTTAGEKLFF; CDR3 DNA: TGTGCCAGCAGCATATCAGCGGGACTGACCACGGCGGGGGAAAAACTGTTTTTT
V gene: TRBV4-1; J gene: TRBJ1-2; D gene: TRBD1; clone size: NA; CDR3 protein: CASSQEPPGTGRGYGYTF; CDR3 DNA: TGCGCCAGCAGCCAAGAACCCCCGGGGACAGGGAGAGGCTATGGCTACACCTTC
V gene: TRBV7-2; J gene: TRBJ1-1; D gene: NA; clone size: many; CDR3 protein: CASSFGGAMGTEAFF; CDR3 DNA: TGTGCCAGCAGCTTCGGGGGGGCGATGGGTACTGAAGCTTTCTTT
V gene: TRBV7-2; J gene: TRBJ2-1; D gene: NA; clone size: many; CDR3 protein: CASSLAFGSSYNEQFF; CDR3 DNA: TGTGCCAGCAGCTTAGCGTTCGGGTCTTCCTACAATGAGCAGTTCTTC
V gene: TRBV7-6; J gene: TRBJ2-2; D gene: NA; clone size: many; CDR3 protein: CASSLVSGTGELFF; CDR3 DNA: TGTGCCAGCAGCTTAGTCTCTGGGACCGGGGAGCTGTTTTTT
V gene: TRBV27; J gene: TRBJ1-5; D gene: NA; clone size: few; CDR3 protein: CASSLRVDQPQHF; CDR3 DNA: TGTGCCAGCAGTCTAAGGGTGGATCAGCCCCAGCATTTT
V gene: TRBV7-9; J gene: TRBJ2-1; D gene: NA; clone size: NA; CDR3 protein: CASSPPGPNEQFF; CDR3 DNA: TGTGCCAGCAGCCCGCCTGGGCCCAATGAGCAGTTCTTC
V gene: TRBV10-2; J gene: TRBJ1-3; D gene: NA; clone size: NA; CDR3 protein: CASRNTESGNTIYF; CDR3 DNA: TGCGCCAGCAGGAACACAGAATCTGGAAACACCATATATTTT